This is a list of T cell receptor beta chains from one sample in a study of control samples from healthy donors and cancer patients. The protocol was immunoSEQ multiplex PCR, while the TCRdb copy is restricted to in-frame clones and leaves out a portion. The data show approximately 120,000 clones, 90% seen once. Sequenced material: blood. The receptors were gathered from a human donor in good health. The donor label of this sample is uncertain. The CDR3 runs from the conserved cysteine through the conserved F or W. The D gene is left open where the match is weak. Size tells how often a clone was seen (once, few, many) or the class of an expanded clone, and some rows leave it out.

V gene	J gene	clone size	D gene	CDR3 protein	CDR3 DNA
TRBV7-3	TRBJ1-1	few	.	CASSLRGNTEAFF	TGTGCCAGCAGCTTAAGGGGGAACACTGAAGCTTTCTTT
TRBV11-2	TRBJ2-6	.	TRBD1	CASSSWDSNSGANVLTF	TGTGCCAGCAGCTCTTGGGACAGCAACTCTGGGGCCAACGTCCTGACTTTC
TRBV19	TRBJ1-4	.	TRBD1	CASSIQGGVDEKLFF	TGTGCCAGTAGTATCCAAGGGGGCGTCGATGAAAAACTGTTTTTT
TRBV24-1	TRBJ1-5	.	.	CATSDVHQFQPQHF	TGTGCCACCAGTGATGTTCATCAGTTTCAGCCCCAGCATTTT
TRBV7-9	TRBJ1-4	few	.	CASSLEATEKLFF	TGTGCCAGCAGCTTAGAAGCGACTGAAAAACTGTTTTTT
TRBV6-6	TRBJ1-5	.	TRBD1	CASGTGDQPQHF	TGTGCCAGTGGAACAGGGGACCAGCCCCAGCATTTT
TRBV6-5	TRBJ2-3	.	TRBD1	CASIDRGRADTQYF	TGTGCCAGCATCGACAGGGGGCGGGCAGATACGCAGTATTTT
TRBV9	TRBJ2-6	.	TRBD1	CASSGTGGPYDSGANVLTF	TGTGCCAGCAGCGGGACAGGGGGCCCCTACGACTCTGGGGCCAACGTCCTGACTTTC
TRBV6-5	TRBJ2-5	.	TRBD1	CASSPQGGETQYF	TGTGCCAGCAGTCCACAGGGGGGCGAGACCCAGTACTTC
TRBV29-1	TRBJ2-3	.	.	CSVEGWGTDTQYF	TGCAGCGTTGAAGGGTGGGGCACAGATACGCAGTATTTT
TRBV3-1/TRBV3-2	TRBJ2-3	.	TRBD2	CASSPASGFGTQYF	TGTGCCAGCAGCCCCGCTAGCGGGTTTGGTACGCAGTATTTT
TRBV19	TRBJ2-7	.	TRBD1	CASSLRTGPTYEQYF	TGTGCCAGTAGCTTAAGGACAGGACCTACCTACGAGCAGTACTTC
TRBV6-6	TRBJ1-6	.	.	CASSFRDPGPSPLHF	TGTGCCAGCAGCTTCCGGGACCCTGGGCCTTCACCCCTCCACTTT
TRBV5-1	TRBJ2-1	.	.	CASSLGRGAYNEQFF	TGCGCCAGCAGCTTAGGCAGGGGGGCCTACAATGAGCAGTTCTTC
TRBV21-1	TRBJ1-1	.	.	CASSKVSRALNTEAFF	TGTGCCAGCAGCAAGGTTTCCAGGGCACTGAACACTGAAGCTTTCTTT
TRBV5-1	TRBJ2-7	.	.	CASSLSAAFYEQYF	TGCGCCAGCAGCTTGAGTGCAGCTTTCTACGAGCAGTACTTC
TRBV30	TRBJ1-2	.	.	CAWSTGNPNYGYTF	TGTGCCTGGAGTACAGGGAACCCTAACTATGGCTACACCTTC
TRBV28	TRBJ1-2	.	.	CASRTVNYGYTF	TGTGCCAGCAGGACAGTTAACTATGGCTACACCTTC
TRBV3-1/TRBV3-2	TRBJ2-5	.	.	CASSQGTPSETQYF	TGTGCCAGCAGCCAAGGGACCCCCTCGGAGACCCAGTACTTC
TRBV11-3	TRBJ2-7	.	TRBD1	CASRRSRQGSEREQYF	TGTGCCAGCAGACGTAGCCGACAGGGTTCAGAACGCGAGCAGTACTTC
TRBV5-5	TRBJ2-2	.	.	CASSRTANTGELFF	TGTGCCAGCAGCCGGACAGCGAACACCGGGGAGCTGTTTTTT
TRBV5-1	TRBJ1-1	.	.	CASSSTGNTEAFF	TGCGCCAGCAGCTCGACAGGGAACACTGAAGCTTTCTTT
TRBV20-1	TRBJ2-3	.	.	CSADQGGAQYF	TGCAGTGCAGATCAGGGTGGTGCGCAGTATTTT
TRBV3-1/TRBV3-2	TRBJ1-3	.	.	CASSQRISGNTIYF	TGTGCCAGCAGCCAAAGGATCTCTGGAAACACCATATATTTT
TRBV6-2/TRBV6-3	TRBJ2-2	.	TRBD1	CASSYGTGHFTGELFF	TGTGCCAGCAGTTACGGGACAGGGCATTTCACCGGGGAGCTGTTTTTT
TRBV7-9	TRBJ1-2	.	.	CASSFRTDPSYGYTF	TGTGCCAGCAGCTTCAGGACAGATCCTAGCTATGGCTACACCTTC
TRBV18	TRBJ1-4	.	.	CASSEDLNEKLFF	TGTGCCAGCTCAGAGGACCTGAATGAAAAACTGTTTTTT
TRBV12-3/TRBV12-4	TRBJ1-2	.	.	CASSLAELSNTF	TGTGCCAGCAGTTTGGCAGAACTCTCGAACACCTTC
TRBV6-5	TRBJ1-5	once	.	CASGTTRTVNQPQHF	TGTGCCAGCGGCACTACTCGGACAGTCAATCAGCCCCAGCATTTT
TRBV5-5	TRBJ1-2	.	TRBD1	CAGSSQGGYGYTF	TGTGCCGGCAGCTCCCAGGGGGGCTATGGCTACACCTTC
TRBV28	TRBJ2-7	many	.	CASSRRRESRHEQYF	TGTGCCAGCAGTCGTCGCAGGGAGAGTAGGCACGAGCAGTACTTC
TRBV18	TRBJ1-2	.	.	CASSPPAGADYGYTF	TGTGCCAGCTCACCACCGGCGGGGGCTGACTATGGCTACACCTTC
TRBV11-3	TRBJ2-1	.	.	CASRFGQSSEDEQFF	TGTGCCAGCCGTTTCGGACAGTCATCTGAGGATGAGCAGTTCTTC
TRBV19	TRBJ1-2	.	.	CASNFGGGYTF	TGTGCCAGTAACTTCGGGGGTGGCTACACCTTC
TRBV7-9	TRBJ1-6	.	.	CASSRGSPLHF	TGTGCCAGCAGCAGGGGTTCACCCCTCCACTTT
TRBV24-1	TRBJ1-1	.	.	CATKNAGNTEAFF	TGTGCCACCAAGAACGCCGGGAACACTGAAGCTTTCTTT